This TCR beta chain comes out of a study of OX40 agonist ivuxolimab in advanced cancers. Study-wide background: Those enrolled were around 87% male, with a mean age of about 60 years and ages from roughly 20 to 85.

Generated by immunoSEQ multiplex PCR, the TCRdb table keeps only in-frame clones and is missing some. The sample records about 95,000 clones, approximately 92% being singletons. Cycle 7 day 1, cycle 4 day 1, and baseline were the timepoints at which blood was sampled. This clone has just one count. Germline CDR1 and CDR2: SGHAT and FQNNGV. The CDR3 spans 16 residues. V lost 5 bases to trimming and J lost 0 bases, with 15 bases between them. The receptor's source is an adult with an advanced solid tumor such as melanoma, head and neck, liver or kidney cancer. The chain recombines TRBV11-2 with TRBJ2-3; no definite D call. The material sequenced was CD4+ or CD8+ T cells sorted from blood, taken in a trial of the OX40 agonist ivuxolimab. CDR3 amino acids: CASSVIGQASTDTQYF. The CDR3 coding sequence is TGTGCCAGCAGCGTAATAGGTCAGGCTAGCACAGATACGCAGTATTTT.